The rows below give T cell receptor beta chains drawn from one sample of a study of siplizumab effects on memory and regulatory T cells. Assay: immunoSEQ multiplex PCR; the TCRdb copy retains only in-frame clones and omits some. This sample has approximately 82,000 clones; 87% occur once, and the top ten carry 1.5%. Sequences were obtained from Tregs sorted from blood. Receptor source: a human donor in good health. CDR3s include the opening cysteine and the closing phenylalanine or tryptophan. The D gene is left open where the match is weak.

CDR3aa: CASSIGGTVGQPQHF
CDR3nt: TGTGCCAGTAGTATAGGGGGCACAGTCGGCCAGCCCCAGCATTTT
j_gene: TRBJ1-5
v_gene: TRBV19
d_gene: -

CDR3aa: CASSLQLAGGQTQYF
CDR3nt: TGTGCCAGCAGCCTCCAACTAGCGGGGGGTCAGACCCAGTACTTC
j_gene: TRBJ2-5
v_gene: TRBV7-9
d_gene: TRBD2

CDR3aa: CASSLALGQETQYF
CDR3nt: TGTGCCAGCAGCTTAGCGCTGGGGCAAGAGACCCAGTACTTC
j_gene: TRBJ2-5
v_gene: TRBV7-9
d_gene: -

CDR3aa: CASSLGILYEQYF
CDR3nt: TGTGCCAGCAGCTTAGGGATTCTCTACGAGCAGTACTTC
j_gene: TRBJ2-7
v_gene: TRBV7-2
d_gene: -

CDR3aa: CASSVAPHGNEQYF
CDR3nt: TGTGCCAGCAGTGTAGCACCCCACGGGAACGAGCAGTACTTC
j_gene: TRBJ2-7
v_gene: TRBV2
d_gene: -

CDR3aa: CASSPGTSGSYEQYF
CDR3nt: TGTGCCAGCTCACCGGGAACTAGCGGCTCCTACGAGCAGTACTTC
j_gene: TRBJ2-7
v_gene: TRBV18
d_gene: TRBD2

CDR3aa: CASSAGTANSPLHF
CDR3nt: TGTGCCAGCAGTGCCGGGACAGCTAATTCACCCCTCCACTTT
j_gene: TRBJ1-6
v_gene: TRBV9
d_gene: TRBD1

CDR3aa: CASNEPGGAQHF
CDR3nt: TGTGCCAGCAACGAACCAGGGGGAGCCCAGCATTTT
j_gene: TRBJ1-5
v_gene: TRBV25-1
d_gene: TRBD1

CDR3aa: CASSPTGNWNTEAFF
CDR3nt: TGCGCCAGCAGCCCTACAGGGAATTGGAACACTGAAGCTTTCTTT
j_gene: TRBJ1-1
v_gene: TRBV5-1
d_gene: -

CDR3aa: CASSPGTIPQETQYF
CDR3nt: TGTGCCAGCAGCCCGGGGACAATCCCTCAAGAGACCCAGTACTTC
j_gene: TRBJ2-5
v_gene: TRBV7-9
d_gene: -

CDR3aa: CASSLSRVGGYTF
CDR3nt: TGTGCCAGCAGTTTATCGAGGGTCGGCGGCTACACCTTC
j_gene: TRBJ1-2
v_gene: TRBV27
d_gene: -

CDR3aa: CASRFSGGDQETQYF
CDR3nt: TGTGCCAGCAGATTTAGCGGGGGGGACCAAGAGACCCAGTACTTC
j_gene: TRBJ2-5
v_gene: TRBV6-5
d_gene: TRBD2

CDR3aa: CASSRAGPTGTQYF
CDR3nt: TGTGCCAGCAGCCGAGCGGGGCCAACGGGTACGCAGTATTTT
j_gene: TRBJ2-3
v_gene: TRBV6-6
d_gene: TRBD2

CDR3aa: CASSRTGSSNEKLFF
CDR3nt: TGCGCCAGCAGCAGAACAGGGTCGAGTAATGAAAAACTGTTTTTT
j_gene: TRBJ1-4
v_gene: TRBV5-1
d_gene: -

CDR3aa: CASSPLRVGVWGVNTEAFF
CDR3nt: TGTGCCAGCTCACCCCTCAGGGTAGGAGTATGGGGGGTGAACACTGAAGCTTTCTTT
j_gene: TRBJ1-1
v_gene: TRBV18
d_gene: -

CDR3aa: CAAQGQGVSNYGYTF
CDR3nt: TGTGCCGCCCAGGGACAGGGGGTTTCTAACTATGGCTACACCTTC
j_gene: TRBJ1-2
v_gene: TRBV28
d_gene: TRBD1

CDR3aa: CASSDWVVRPEAFF
CDR3nt: TGTGCCAGCAGTGATTGGGTAGTCAGACCTGAAGCTTTCTTT
j_gene: TRBJ1-1
v_gene: TRBV6-1
d_gene: -

CDR3aa: CASNQGRTYGYTF
CDR3nt: TGTGCCAGTAACCAGGGACGGACCTATGGCTACACCTTC
j_gene: TRBJ1-2
v_gene: TRBV4-2
d_gene: -

CDR3aa: CASRRWTGGSTGELFF
CDR3nt: TGTGCCTCCCGAAGGTGGACAGGGGGAAGCACCGGGGAGCTGTTTTTT
j_gene: TRBJ2-2
v_gene: TRBV30
d_gene: TRBD1